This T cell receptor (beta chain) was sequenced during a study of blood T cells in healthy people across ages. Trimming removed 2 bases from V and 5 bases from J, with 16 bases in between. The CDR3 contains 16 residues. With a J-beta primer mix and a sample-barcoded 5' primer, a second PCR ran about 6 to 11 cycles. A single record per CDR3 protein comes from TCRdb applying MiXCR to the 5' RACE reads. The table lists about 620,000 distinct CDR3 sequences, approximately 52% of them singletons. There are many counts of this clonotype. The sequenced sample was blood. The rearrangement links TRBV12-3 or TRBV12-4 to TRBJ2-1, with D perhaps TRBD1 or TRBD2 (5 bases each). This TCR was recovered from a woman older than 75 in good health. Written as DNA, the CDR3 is TGTGCCAGCAGTTTAAGTTCGGGGACCGGCCACAATGAGCAGTTCTTC. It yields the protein CASSLSSGTGHNEQFF.